The T cell receptor beta chain under discussion was sequenced for a study of post-analysis software for immune sequencing data. There are 14 residues in the CDR3. V lost 3 bases and J lost 4, with 12 bases in between. In germline, CDR1 is DFQATT, CDR2 SNEGSKA (reference sequence). General observations from the study: Samples sharing a preparation batch grouped tightly together when assessed by F measure. In patients, TRBV5-6, TRBV5-1 and TRBV20-1 belonged to four or five TRBV segments found more frequently than in controls. Those with multiple sclerosis, the patient group, showed significantly lower normalized Chao1 diversity than controls.

Presence of unique molecular identifiers characterized the TCR beta cDNA libraries. One entry per CDR3 protein results from TCRdb running MiXCR on the PCR reads. The sample records about 430,000 distinct CDR3 sequences, approximately 37% being singletons. For this clonotype: Its antigen remains unknown.

The chain combines TRBV20-1 with TRBJ2-2, with TRBD2 as a possible D gene (5 bases). The sequence was obtained from a girl aged 2 to 10 with multiple sclerosis. The sample taken for sequencing was blood. In nucleotides, the CDR3 is TGCAGTGCTAGCACCGGGGTTGGCACCGGGGAGCTGTTTTTT. This sequence encodes CSASTGVGTGELFF.